Given below is one T cell receptor beta chain in context. Antigen specificity is unknown. A far more abundant clone sits one base away, making this likely a read error. V lost 5 bases to trimming and J lost 7 bases, with 12 bases between them. The germline CDR1 and CDR2 sequences are MNHEY and SVGEGT. This CDR3 contains 13 residues. The data were obtained in a study of regulatory T cells in long-lasting Graves disease. Across the study: Patients with new Graves' disease had used antithyroid drugs below 3 months.

TCR beta libraries were built with iRepertoire HTBI primers and Arm-PCR of CDR3 regions. TCRdb itself ran the multiplex PCR reads through MiXCR, one entry per CDR3 protein. The top ten clones hold 15% to 20% of a sample with 500,000 to 700,000 distinct CDR3 sequences, 15% to 20% of them seen once. Study results and caveats: The TCR repertoire of persistent Graves' patients was less diverse than that of newly diagnosed ones. Results may be inaccurate due to the small sample size. The persistent group shared about 2,500 public clonotypes, more than the roughly 990 shared by new patients.

The time point is: newly diagnosed GD, antithyroid drugs for less than 3 months. PBMC RNA served as the TCR library source. These data also featured in a second study, about T cells in Graves' hyperthyroidism and ophthalmopathy.

The chain recombines TRBV6-2 or TRBV6-3 with TRBJ1-5; D not certain. Sequencing was performed on peripheral blood mononuclear cells (PBMCs), taken at new diagnosis, from a patient treated with antithyroid drugs. The TCR originated in a woman aged 25 to 39 with Graves disease. The CDR3 coding sequence is TGTGCCAGCAGTGAAATGATTCAGCAGCCCCAGCATTTT. It specifies CASSEMIQQPQHF.